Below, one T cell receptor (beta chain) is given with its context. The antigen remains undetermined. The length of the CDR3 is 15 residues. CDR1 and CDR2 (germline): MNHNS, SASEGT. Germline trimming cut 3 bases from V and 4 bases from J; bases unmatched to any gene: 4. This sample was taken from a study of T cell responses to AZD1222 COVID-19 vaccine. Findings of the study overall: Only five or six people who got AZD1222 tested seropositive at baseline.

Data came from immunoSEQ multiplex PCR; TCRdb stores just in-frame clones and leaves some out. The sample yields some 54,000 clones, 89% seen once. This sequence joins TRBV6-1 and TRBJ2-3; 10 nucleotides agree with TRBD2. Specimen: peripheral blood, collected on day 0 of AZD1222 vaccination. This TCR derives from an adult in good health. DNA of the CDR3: TGTGCCAGCAGTGAGTACCTAGCGGGAGCAGATACGCAGTATTTT. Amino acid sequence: CASSEYLAGADTQYF.